Sequencing of this T cell receptor (beta chain) was carried out in a study of beta chain features in type 1 diabetes. Study-level points and caveats: There was no resolution here of whether HLA type influences TCRB rearrangement. More deletions and fewer insertions at VDJ junctions were seen in type 1 diabetes patients. Patients' naive, central memory and Treg TCRB repertoires seemed closer to one another than those of healthy donors. Across all four CD4+ subsets, people with type 1 diabetes showed modestly shorter TCRB CDR3s.

Sequenced material consisted of expressed TCRB transcripts (all of the isolated RNA was reverse transcribed). Average reads for naive, central memory and regulatory T cell samples were roughly 3.5 million. The method was immunoSEQ multiplex PCR; TCRdb's version includes in-frame clones alone and lacks a portion of them. The sample records about 160,000 clones, 8% to 9.5% being singletons. Losses at the gene ends were 2 bases for V and 12 bases for J; bases not matched to a gene: 11. This CDR3 spans 14 amino acids. Germline CDR1 reads SEHNR; CDR2 reads FQNEAQ (reference sequence). Concerning this clone itself: The antigen remains undetermined.

Source material: central memory CD4+ T cells from blood. The chain combines TRBV7-9 with TRBJ1-2; the match to TRBD1 covers 8 bases. The receptor was derived from a woman aged 18-29 years with type 1 diabetes. Here the CDR3 reads CASSLSSGTGVNTF. In DNA form, the CDR3 reads TGTGCCAGCAGCTTATCTTCCGGGACAGGTGTAAACACCTTC.